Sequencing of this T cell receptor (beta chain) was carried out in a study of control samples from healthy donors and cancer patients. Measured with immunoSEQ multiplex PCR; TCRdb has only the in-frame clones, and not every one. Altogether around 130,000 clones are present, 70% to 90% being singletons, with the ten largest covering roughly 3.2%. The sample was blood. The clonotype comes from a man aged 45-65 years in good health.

The CDR3 DNA follows: TGTGCCACCAGTGAAGGAGATTACACAGATACGCAGTATTTT. This codes for CATSEGDYTDTQYF. This chain joins TRBV24-1 and TRBJ2-3, with no clear D. V lost 4 bases and J 2 bases, leaving 9 bases between the germline ends. Germline V CDR1 and CDR2: KGHDR, SFDVKD. There are 14 residues in the CDR3.